Presented here are 18 T cell receptor beta chains from one specimen sequenced in a study of preoperative IRX-2 immunotherapy in early breast cancer. Described treatment: preoperative locoregional IRX-2 cytokine immunotherapy. Measured with immunoSEQ multiplex PCR; TCRdb has only the in-frame clones, and not every one. Among 24,000 or so clones, roughly 90% were seen once, and the ten largest hold roughly 30%. The sample was tumor tissue, taken after IRX-2 immunotherapy. These receptors originate from a human donor with breast cancer.

The J gene is TRBJ1-2, the V gene TRBV11-3; unclear D gene. CDR1 is SGHNT and CDR2 is YENEEA in the germline V gene. Trimming shortened V by 2 bases and J by 1 base, and 8 bases separated the two germline ends. The CDR3 is 14 amino acids. This chain's CDR3 is CASSLTVDNYGYTF. For the CDR3, the DNA is TGTGCCAGCAGCTTAACCGTAGATAACTATGGCTACACCTTC.

The genes are TRBV5-1 and TRBJ1-5, with a possible D match to TRBD1 (5 bases). In germline, CDR1 is SGHRS, CDR2 YFSETQ. The germline V and J ends were trimmed by 1 base and 3 bases, with 8 bases remaining between them. This CDR3 is built from 14 residues. The CDR3 reads CASSLTGANQPQHF. The DNA for the CDR3 is TGCGCCAGCAGCTTGACCGGGGCCAATCAGCCCCAGCATTTT.

This chain uses TRBV28 with TRBJ1-6; tentative D call: TRBD1 (5 bases). The CDR3 extends over 16 amino acids. The V end lost 7 bases, the J end lost 7 bases, and 20 bases lay between the germline ends. Germline lookup yields CDR1 MDHEN and CDR2 SYDVKM. The CDR3 DNA reads as TGTGCCAGCACAGCTACACGAGGGTACAGGAATTCACCCCTCCACTTT. Translated: CASTATRGYRNSPLHF.

The V and J genes are TRBV10-3 and TRBJ2-7; 9 bases fit TRBD1. Per germline, CDR1 ENHRY and CDR2 SYGVKD. J gave up 0 bases and V 10 bases, and 13 bases lay outside the gene matches. CDR3 length: 16 residues. Written as DNA, the CDR3 is TGTGCCACCTCAAACCCGGGGACAGGGATCTCCTACGAGCAGTACGTC. Amino acid sequence: CATSNPGTGISYEQYV.

The chain recombines TRBV6-5 with TRBJ1-1, with D unresolved. Trimming removed 11 bases at V and 0 bases at J, with 19 bases between. The CDR3 loop spans 15 amino acids. The germline V gene has CDR1 MNHEY and CDR2 SVGAGI. The CDR3 coding sequence is TGTGCCTGTTCCGTGGGGATGCGGATGAACACTGAAGCTTTCTTT. This encodes CACSVGMRMNTEAFF.

The chain is built from TRBV7-2 and TRBJ2-7; D remains ambiguous. Germline assignment: CDR1 SGHTA and CDR2 FQGNSA. The CDR3 sequence is 13 residues long. V dropped 1 base and J dropped 6 bases, with 10 bases sitting between them. The CDR3 DNA is TGTGCCAGCAGCTTAGGCGGTACTCTCGAGCAGTACGTC. Translation: CASSLGGTLEQYV.

V gene TRBV20-1 combines with J gene TRBJ2-3; D gene ambiguous. The ends were cut back, 6 bases at V and 4 bases at J, with 8 bases in the middle. Germline V CDR1 and CDR2: DFQATT, SNEGSKA (reference sequence). This CDR3 comprises 11 residues. The CDR3 nucleotides read TGCAGTGCCAGGTTTGCAGATACGCAGTATTTT. Its translation is CSARFADTQYF.

The V call is TRBV19, the J call TRBJ1-6, with no clear D. Germline CDR1 is LNHDA and CDR2 is SQIVND (reference sequence). V was clipped by 3 bases and J by 4 bases, with 7 bases between them. The CDR3 spans 14 residues. The CDR3 DNA sequence: TGTGCCAGTAGTATGACGGGTTATAATTCACCCCTCCACTTT. This translates into CASSMTGYNSPLHF.

The chain is built from TRBV4-1 and TRBJ1-5; no clear D gene. V was trimmed by 3 bases and J by 7 bases, leaving 10 bases between them. Germline V gives CDR1 MGHRA, CDR2 YSYEKL. The CDR3 runs 13 residues. The CDR3 region is CASSQEGSQPQHF. The CDR3 DNA reads as TGCGCCAGCAGCCAGGAGGGTTCCCAGCCCCAGCATTTT.

This clone is judged medium-sized. V usage is TRBV7-9 and J usage is TRBJ1-6; D is uncertain. The CDR3 totals 17 residues. Germline-derived CDR1 and CDR2 are SEHNR and FQNEAQ (reference sequence). V lost 4 bases to trimming and J lost 9 bases, with 22 bases between them. DNA for the CDR3: TGTGCCAGCAGCTCTCAAGACCGTTTGGGGAACCGTTCACCCCTCCACTTT. Protein sequence: CASSSQDRLGNRSPLHF.

The chain is built from TRBV4-2 and TRBJ1-2; possibly TRBD1 for D (5 bases). Germline assignment: CDR1 LGHNA and CDR2 YNFKEQ. The germline V and J ends were trimmed by 6 bases and 0 bases, with 11 bases remaining between them. This CDR3 is built from 14 residues. In DNA form, the CDR3 reads TGTGCCAGCAGATCCGACAGAGCTAACTATGGCTACACCTTC. Protein: CASRSDRANYGYTF.

The chain joins TRBV5-1 to TRBJ2-2, with D perhaps assigned TRBD1 or TRBD2 (5 bases each). The germline V and J ends were trimmed by 4 bases and 6 bases, with 16 bases remaining between them. The CDR3 runs 15 residues. Germline CDR1 SGHRS, CDR2 YFSETQ. The CDR3 sequence is CASSSQGKGAGELFF. The CDR3, as DNA: TGCGCCAGCAGCAGTCAGGGAAAGGGAGCCGGGGAGCTGTTTTTT.

This clone appeared a few times. The V and J genes are TRBV6-6 and TRBJ1-2; D unclear. CDR3 length equals 12 residues. The ends were cut back, 5 bases at V and 5 bases at J, with 9 bases in the middle. Germline values: CDR1 MNHNY, CDR2 SVGAGI (reference sequence). The CDR3 region is CASSSDPYGYTF. DNA for the CDR3: TGTGCCAGCAGTAGCGACCCGTATGGCTACACCTTC.

CDR3: CASSIGLAGGQETQYF. In DNA form, the CDR3 reads TGTGCCAGTAGTATCGGACTAGCGGGGGGACAAGAGACCCAGTACTTC. This chain uses TRBV19 with TRBJ2-5, with 14 positions matching TRBD2. Germline V lookup: CDR1 LNHDA, CDR2 SQIVND (reference sequence). The CDR3 extends over 16 amino acids. V was clipped by 3 bases and J by 2 bases; unmatched bases: 2.

The chain uses TRBV6-1 and TRBJ1-1; D is perhaps TRBD1 (5 bases). The CDR3 is made up of 14 amino acids. Germline V lookup: CDR1 MNHNS, CDR2 SASEGT. V lost 4 bases to trimming and J lost 4 bases, with 13 bases between them. CDR3 nucleotides: TGTGCCAGCAGTGTGGCAGGGCGGGCCACTGAAGCTTTCTTT. Encoded protein: CASSVAGRATEAFF.

The genes are TRBV10-3 and TRBJ2-3, with 8 bases lining up with TRBD2. V shed 7 bases and J 5 bases; nucleotides not matched to a gene: 8. Germline V lookup: CDR1 ENHRY, CDR2 SYGVKD. CDR3 length equals 14 residues. The CDR3 bases are TGTGCCATCACGGGAGGGGGGGCAGGAGATACGCAGTATTTT. It translates to CAITGGGAGDTQYF.

This clone appeared a few times. J is TRBJ1-5 and V is TRBV6-1, with 7 bases matching TRBD1. J gave up 4 bases and V 5 bases, and 5 bases lay outside the gene matches. The germline V gene encodes CDR1 MNHNS and CDR2 SASEGT. This CDR3 region has 14 residues. CDR3 coding DNA: TGTGCCAGCAGTACCGGACAGGATAATCAGCCCCAGCATTTT. It yields the protein CASSTGQDNQPQHF.

J is TRBJ2-5 and V is TRBV5-1, with D unclear. The CDR3 contains 15 residues. Per germline, CDR1 SGHRS and CDR2 YFSETQ. V lost 0 bases and J 2 bases, leaving 11 bases between the germline ends. The CDR3 here is CASSLGATSQETQYF. The CDR3 DNA reads TGCGCCAGCAGCTTGGGGGCCACAAGTCAAGAGACCCAGTACTTC.